Listed below are T cell receptor beta chains from one sample, sequenced in a study of T cell repertoires in cytomegalovirus infection. TCRdb redid the calling of the reads with MiXCR, one entry per CDR3 protein. Of about 180,000 distinct CDR3 sequences in the sample, over 13% are singletons; the top ten hold around 27%. The specimen was PBMCs. Receptors were obtained from a human donor in good health (CMV status not recorded). Some clones in this sample may be carry-over from other donors' samples. The CDR3 runs from the conserved cysteine through the conserved F or W. D genes are given only for firm matches. Rows give clone size only sometimes, using once, few, many, or a class for an expanded clone.

many,-,TRBJ2-5,TRBV7-2,TGTGCCAGCAGCTTTGTGGCGGGCCAGGGGGAGACCCAGTACTTC,CASSFVAGQGETQYF
few,TRBD2,TRBJ2-1,TRBV6-2/TRBV6-3,TGTGCCAGCAGTTCTCCTCTAGCGGGAGAGTTAAATGAGCAGTTCTTC,CASSSPLAGELNEQFF
-,-,TRBJ1-6,TRBV13,TGTGCCAGCAGCTCCCTGAATTCACCCCTCCACTTT,CASSSLNSPLHF
many,-,TRBJ1-1,TRBV7-2,TGTGCCAGCAGCTTAGACCTCCCGAAGGGGGCTTTCTTT,CASSLDLPKGAFF
-,TRBD1,TRBJ2-6,TRBV7-9,TGTGCCAGCAGCGGAAGGGACAGCCTGAACTCTGGGGCCAACGTCCTGACTTTC,CASSGRDSLNSGANVLTF
few,TRBD1,TRBJ1-1,TRBV27,TGTGCCAGCAGGGGGACAGAAAACACTGAAGCTTTCTTT,CASRGTENTEAFF
many,-,TRBJ2-7,TRBV6-2/TRBV6-3,TGTGCCAGCATCGGGGCCCCGCGGCCCTACGAGCAGTACTTC,CASIGAPRPYEQYF
-,-,TRBJ1-6,TRBV6-5,TGTGCCAGCAGTTACTCGTACGGGGAGAATTCACCCCTCCACTTT,CASSYSYGENSPLHF
few,-,TRBJ2-7,TRBV20-1,TGCAGTGCTGCCGCTGGGACACATTACGAGCAGTACTTC,CSAAAGTHYEQYF
-,-,TRBJ1-5,TRBV3-1,TGTGCCAGCAGCCATCCCAATCAGCCCCAGCATTTT,CASSHPNQPQHF
-,-,TRBJ1-5,TRBV7-9,TGTGCCAGCAGCTTAGGGTGGGGGAAGCTCAATCAGCCCCAGCATTTT,CASSLGWGKLNQPQHF
few,-,TRBJ1-5,TRBV28,TGTGCCAGCAATTCTAGGGTAGGGACAACAAATCAGCCCCAGCATTTT,CASNSRVGTTNQPQHF
-,-,TRBJ1-3,TRBV7-6,TGTGCCAGCAGCTTAGAGGAGGGGCTCATCTCTGGAAACACCATATATTTT,CASSLEEGLISGNTIYF
many,-,TRBJ1-3,TRBV7-3,TGTGCCAGCGCTAGGGTGCCTGGAAACACCATATATTTT,CASARVPGNTIYF
few,-,TRBJ1-2,TRBV25-1,TGTGCCAGCAGTGGATTCGAGGTCTATGGCTACACCTTC,CASSGFEVYGYTF
many,-,TRBJ2-7,TRBV7-6,TGTGCCAGCAGCTTAGCACACAGAAACTACGAGCAGTACTTC,CASSLAHRNYEQYF
-,-,TRBJ2-1,TRBV5-4,TGTGCCAGCACCAAGGGGGCGGGAGGAGCTGGGGATGAGCAGTTCTTC,CASTKGAGGAGDEQFF
few,TRBD1,TRBJ1-6,TRBV28,TGTGCCAGCAGTCCGACAGGGATTGGTTCACCCCTCCACTTT,CASSPTGIGSPLHF
many,-,TRBJ1-1,TRBV7-2,TGTGCCAGCAGCTTAGGAAGGGCTGGGAACACTGAAGCTTTCTTT,CASSLGRAGNTEAFF
few,TRBD2,TRBJ2-3,TRBV27,TGTGCCAGCAGTGGACTAGCGGAGGGGGATACGCAGTATTTT,CASSGLAEGDTQYF
few,TRBD1,TRBJ2-7,TRBV4-2,TGTGCCAGCAGCCAAGAAATCGACAGGGGCAGTCACGAGCAGTACTTC,CASSQEIDRGSHEQYF
many,TRBD1,TRBJ2-5,TRBV20-1,TGCAGTGCTAGACGTCAGGGGGCGAAACAAGAGACCCAGTACTTC,CSARRQGAKQETQYF
many,-,TRBJ2-5,TRBV7-2,TGTGCCAGCAGCCCGGGGAGGGAGACCCAGTACTTC,CASSPGRETQYF
many,-,TRBJ2-7,TRBV10-3,TGTGCCATCAGTGTGGGGCAGCTCTCCTACGAGCAGTACTTC,CAISVGQLSYEQYF
few,-,TRBJ1-1,TRBV3-1,TGTGCCAGCAGCCAAGGGTTACGGGCCACTGAAGCTTTCTTT,CASSQGLRATEAFF
many,-,TRBJ1-1,TRBV6-6,TGTGCCACCTTACCCGGCCCAGCCGGGGCTGAAGCTTTCTTT,CATLPGPAGAEAFF
-,TRBD2,TRBJ2-5,TRBV7-2,TGTGCCAGCAGCTTAAGCGGGGGCCGCCAAGAGACCCAGTACTTC,CASSLSGGRQETQYF
many,-,TRBJ1-5,TRBV6-5,TGTGCCAGCAGGCCAACCGGGACGTCGGATCAGCCCCAGCATTTT,CASRPTGTSDQPQHF
many,-,TRBJ1-4,TRBV10-3,TGTGCCATCAGTGAGTCGACTAAGGGGAACGAAAAACTGTTTTTT,CAISESTKGNEKLFF
many,-,TRBJ2-5,TRBV28,TGTGCCAGCCGAGGTGCGGGAAGGGAGACCCAGTACTTC,CASRGAGRETQYF
many,-,TRBJ1-5,TRBV28,TGTGCCAGCAGTTTAGACGGCGGGGGCTATCAGCCCCAGCATTTT,CASSLDGGGYQPQHF
few,-,TRBJ2-7,TRBV29-1,TGCAGCGTACGTGGGGAGTCCTACGAGCAGTACTTC,CSVRGESYEQYF
few,TRBD1,TRBJ2-3,TRBV20-1,TGCAGTGCGGGACAGGCGGGCACAGATACGCAGTATTTT,CSAGQAGTDTQYF
-,-,TRBJ1-1,TRBV5-1,TGCGCCAGCAGCTTGTCCCTTGCAGGGCCCACTGAAGCTTTCTTT,CASSLSLAGPTEAFF
few,-,TRBJ1-3,TRBV29-1,TGCAGCGCGCGGCAGGGAAACACCATATATTTT,CSARQGNTIYF
many,TRBD2,TRBJ2-1,TRBV7-2,TGTGCCAGCAGCTCGACTAGCGGATACTCCTACAATGAGCAGTTCTTC,CASSSTSGYSYNEQFF
few,TRBD1,TRBJ2-7,TRBV28,TGTGCCAGCAGCGCCGCGGGACAGGGGGACCACGAGCAGTACTTC,CASSAAGQGDHEQYF
-,-,TRBJ2-6,TRBV13,TGTGCCAGCTCCGGAGAGGAAAGGTACGGGGCCAACGTCCTGACTTTC,CASSGEERYGANVLTF
-,-,TRBJ2-2,TRBV12-3/TRBV12-4,TGTGCCAGCAGTTTACTCGCGGCCGGGGAGCTGTTTTTT,CASSLLAAGELFF
-,-,TRBJ1-4,TRBV4-1,TGCGCCAGCAGCCTAGTTGCAACTAATGAAAAACTGTTTTTT,CASSLVATNEKLFF
many,TRBD2,TRBJ2-3,TRBV7-3,TGTGCCAGCAGCGCGGGACTAGCGGGAGACCCAGGAGATACGCAGTATTTT,CASSAGLAGDPGDTQYF
-,-,TRBJ2-3,TRBV6-5,TGTGCCAGCAGTTACAGGGAGAGGACAGATACGCAGTATTTT,CASSYRERTDTQYF